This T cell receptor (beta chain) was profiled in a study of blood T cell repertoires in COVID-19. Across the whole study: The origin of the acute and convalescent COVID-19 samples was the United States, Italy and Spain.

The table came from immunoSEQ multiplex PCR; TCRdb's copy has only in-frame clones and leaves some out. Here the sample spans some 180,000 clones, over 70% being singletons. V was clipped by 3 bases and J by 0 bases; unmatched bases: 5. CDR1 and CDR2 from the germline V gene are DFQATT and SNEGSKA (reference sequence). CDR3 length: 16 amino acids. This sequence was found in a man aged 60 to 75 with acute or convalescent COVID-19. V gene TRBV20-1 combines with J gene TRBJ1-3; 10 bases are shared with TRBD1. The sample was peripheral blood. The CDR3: CSASSRDRGSGNTIYF. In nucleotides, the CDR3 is TGCAGTGCTAGTTCTCGGGACAGGGGCTCTGGAAACACCATATATTTT.